This note documents a single TCR beta chain sequence. Its antigen remains unidentified. Within one base of it there is no much larger clone, and no base qualities were kept. The intended sense of this specimen's time point label: approximately 4 weeks on oral tofacitinib. The intended sense of this specimen's treatment or condition label: oral pan-JAK inhibitor, 5-10 mg twice daily. Lesional scalp punch biopsies and peripheral blood were collected from alopecia areata patients. PBMCs were isolated by density centrifugation and stained for CD3, CD4 and CD8, after which CD4+ and CD8+ T cells were sorted on a FACSAria. V and J lose 4 bases and 12 bases, and a span of 21 bases separates them. CDR1 and CDR2, per the germline V gene (reference sequence), are GTSNPN and SVGIG. From the cysteine through the phenylalanine, the CDR3 covers 13 amino acids. The CDR3 DNA has 39 bases and is translated from base 1.

Preparation of the library involved the immunoSEQ multiplex PCR assay. For TCR sequencing, RNA was extracted from every sample and reverse transcribed into cDNA to serve as template. First-strand cDNA was synthesized with SuperScript III using a 2:1 mix of oligo-dT and random hexamers. A synthetic immune receptor repertoire was used to gauge amplification bias, and whatever bias remained was removed computationally. Turning to the authors' computational methods: After raw reads were preprocessed to remove errors, the CDR3 was defined following IMGT conventions as running from the conserved cysteine to phenylalanine. Clonality was computed as 1 minus the Shannon entropy, with the entropy normalized by log2 of the number of productive unique TCRs. CD4 or CD8 identity of scalp clones was inferred by cross-referencing scalp TCRbeta sequences with sorted blood CD4 and CD8 repertoires. The table was pulled from immuneACCESS by TCRdb, which kept in-frame rearrangements only. Such tables lose some clones; where checked, under half of the loss comes from unresolved V genes, and the rest has no known cause. V and J calls and clone size are given by that table; D and trimming were obtained from the DNA. The sample table holds about 150,000 clones, of which 54% were seen once. The ten largest clonotypes hold 15% of the sample.

This record belongs to a study of CD8+ T cells in alopecia areata (dated by TCRdb to the late 2010s). A note on the overall study: Treated patients were enrolled in an open-label pilot trial of oral tofacitinib, 5 to 10 mg twice daily, for moderate-to-severe alopecia areata. Biopsies were taken from tofacitinib-treated patients at baseline and again at 4 and 24 weeks into treatment, and several of those patients also had a later scalp biopsy. Scalp tissue and sorted CD4+ and CD8+ peripheral blood T cells from patchy and totalis/universalis alopecia areata patients and from healthy controls were covered by human TCRbeta sequencing. Clonality in the scalp was compared among normal scalp (n=4), patchy alopecia areata scalp (n=8), and alopecia totalis/universalis scalp (n=8). Tofacitinib was given for 6 to 18 months, followed by 6 months of follow-up off drug to assess delayed response and recurrence. The SALT score, which quantifies the percentage of affected scalp surface area, was used to measure disease severity in treated patients. RNA came from the PAXgene miRNA kit for fixed scalp, the miRNeasy kit for PBMCs, and the RNeasy kit for mouse skin. immunoSEQ multiplex PCR using 35 Vbeta forward primers and 13 Jbeta reverse primers was used to amplify TCRbeta CDR3 regions. High-throughput TCRbeta sequencing was used to examine T cell clonal expansion in alopecia areata in both the C3H/HeJ mouse model and human patients. What the research found in general, with its limitations: Lesional scalp, especially in alopecia totalis/universalis, showed higher clonality and more expanded CD8+ clones than normal scalp, suggesting antigenic drive. Scalp TCR repertoire analysis is complicated because resident alphabeta T cells in normal human skin are also sequenced, whereas mouse skin is dominated by gammadelta T cells. Scalp clonality and the number of expanded CD8+ clones among the top 100 scalp clones were significantly decreased by tofacitinib. Because the treated cohort was small and had just a single nonresponder, larger studies are needed to establish links between baseline CD8+ expansion and response. Many expanded lesional clones were found to persist in scalp and blood during tofacitinib treatment, and relapse after treatment cessation may be partly explained by this persistence. TCR sequences shared between patients were less clear than in mice, possibly partly because of HLA diversity in the patient population.

This clonotype was obtained from a human donor with alopecia areata. Sequencing used CD8+ T cells sorted from blood, obtained at week 4, from a patient treated with tofacitinib. This sequence uses TRBV30 and TRBJ1-2; no D gene call is confident. The CDR3 protein: CAWTDARGRWDTF. The DNA reads TGTGCCTGGACAGACGCTCGAGGTCGTTGGGACACCTTC.